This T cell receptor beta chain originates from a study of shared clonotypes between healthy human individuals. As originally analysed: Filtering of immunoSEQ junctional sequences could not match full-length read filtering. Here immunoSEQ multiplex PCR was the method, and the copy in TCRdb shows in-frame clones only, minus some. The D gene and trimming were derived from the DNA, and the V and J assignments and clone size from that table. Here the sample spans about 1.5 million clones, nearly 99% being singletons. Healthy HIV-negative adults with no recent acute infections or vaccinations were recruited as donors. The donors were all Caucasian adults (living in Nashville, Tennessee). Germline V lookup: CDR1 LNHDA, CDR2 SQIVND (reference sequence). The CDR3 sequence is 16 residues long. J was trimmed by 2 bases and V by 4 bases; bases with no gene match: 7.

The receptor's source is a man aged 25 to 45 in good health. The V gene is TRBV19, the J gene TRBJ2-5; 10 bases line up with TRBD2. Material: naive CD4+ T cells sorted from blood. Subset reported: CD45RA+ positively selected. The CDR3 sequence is CASSTVAGGKQETQYF. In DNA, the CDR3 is TGTGCCAGTAGTACGGTAGCGGGAGGAAAACAAGAGACCCAGTACTTC.